A selection of T cell receptor beta chains follows, all from one sample in a study of blood T cell repertoires in COVID-19. This table comes from immunoSEQ multiplex PCR, and its TCRdb copy is limited to in-frame clones, with some not included. The table has 200,000 to 300,000 clones, about 80% seen once. Sequencing input: peripheral blood. Receptors were obtained from a woman of 80 years or more with acute or convalescent COVID-19. Each CDR3 is given with its conserved first and last residue. The order of the fields is D gene, J gene, clone size, V gene, CDR3 protein, CDR3 DNA. A D gene is named only where the DNA matches it firmly. Only some rows state a clone size, as once, few, many or a class for expanded clones.

TRBD1 | TRBJ1-1 | NA | TRBV18 | CASSPGTGVLGTEAFF | TGTGCCAGCTCACCCGGGACAGGGGTGTTGGGCACTGAAGCTTTCTTT
NA | TRBJ1-6 | NA | TRBV9 | CASSPPGGVDSPLHF | TGTGCCAGCAGCCCTCCGGGGGGTGTAGATTCACCCCTCCACTTT
TRBD1 | TRBJ1-2 | NA | TRBV29-1 | CSVPGQGKYGYTF | TGCAGCGTCCCGGGACAGGGGAAGTATGGCTACACCTTC
NA | TRBJ2-3 | NA | TRBV6-1 | CASSEWRVGADTQYF | TGTGCCAGCAGTGAATGGAGGGTTGGCGCAGATACGCAGTATTTT
TRBD1 | TRBJ2-7 | NA | TRBV7-9 | CASSRTGTYEQYF | TGTGCCAGCAGCCGGACAGGAACCTACGAGCAGTACTTC
NA | TRBJ1-5 | NA | TRBV5-1 | CASSLSGDQPQHF | TGCGCCAGCAGCTTGAGCGGGGATCAGCCCCAGCATTTT
NA | TRBJ1-3 | NA | TRBV18 | CASSSIRVSGNTIYF | TGTGCCAGCTCATCAATCAGGGTCTCTGGAAACACCATATATTTT
NA | TRBJ2-7 | NA | TRBV27 | CASRGTEIYEQYF | TGTGCCAGCCGGGGGACAGAGATCTACGAGCAGTACTTC
NA | TRBJ2-3 | NA | TRBV3-1/TRBV3-2 | CASSQDRDTQYF | TGTGCCAGCAGCCAGGACAGAGATACGCAGTATTTT
NA | TRBJ2-5 | NA | TRBV11-3 | CASSLGGLAGETQYF | TGTGCCAGCAGCTTAGGTGGGCTAGCCGGAGAGACCCAGTACTTC
NA | TRBJ1-1 | NA | TRBV2 | CASSRVLSNSEAFF | TGTGCCAGCAGCCGGGTCTTAAGCAACTCTGAAGCTTTCTTT
NA | TRBJ2-7 | NA | TRBV12-3/TRBV12-4 | CASSRSGFYEQYF | TGTGCCAGCAGTCGGTCAGGGTTCTACGAGCAGTACTTC
NA | TRBJ1-1 | NA | TRBV5-6 | CASSFDQRRNTEAFF | TGTGCCAGCAGCTTCGACCAGCGCAGGAACACTGAAGCTTTCTTT
TRBD1 | TRBJ1-1 | NA | TRBV7-9 | CASRSTGDNTEAFF | TGTGCCAGCAGGTCCACAGGGGATAACACTGAAGCTTTCTTT
TRBD1 | TRBJ1-6 | NA | TRBV4-1 | CASSQTGVSPLHF | TGCGCCAGCAGCCAAACAGGGGTCTCACCCCTCCACTTT
NA | TRBJ2-5 | NA | TRBV5-4 | CASSGGGDETQYF | TGTGCCAGCAGCGGTGGGGGCGACGAGACCCAGTACTTC
TRBD1 | TRBJ1-3 | NA | TRBV6-5 | CASRQGAGNTIYF | TGTGCCAGCCGACAGGGGGCTGGAAACACCATATATTTT
NA | TRBJ1-5 | NA | TRBV25-1 | CASSGGHYSNQPQHF | TGTGCCAGCAGTGGGGGACATTATAGCAATCAGCCCCAGCATTTT
NA | TRBJ1-3 | NA | TRBV6-4 | CASSDSSGPGNTIYF | TGTGCCAGCAGTGACTCGTCAGGTCCTGGAAACACCATATATTTT
TRBD1 | TRBJ1-2 | NA | TRBV28 | CASRTDREMSYTF | TGTGCCAGCAGGACGGACAGGGAGATGAGCTACACCTTC
NA | TRBJ1-3 | NA | TRBV18 | CASSPESGGNTIYF | TGTGCCAGCTCACCGGAATCGGGGGGAAACACCATATATTTT
TRBD1 | TRBJ1-2 | NA | TRBV5-1 | CASSLVVGTGAYYGYTF | TGCGCCAGCAGCTTGGTCGTGGGGACAGGGGCTTACTATGGCTACACCTTC
TRBD1 | TRBJ2-7 | NA | TRBV4-1 | CASSHTGTGGTFSYEQYF | TGCGCCAGCAGCCATACGGGGACAGGGGGCACCTTCTCCTACGAGCAGTACTTC
NA | TRBJ1-2 | NA | TRBV11-2 | CASSRGRANYGYTF | TGTGCCAGCAGCAGAGGCCGCGCGAACTATGGCTACACCTTC
TRBD1 | TRBJ1-2 | NA | TRBV10-2 | CASSGTGAIGYTF | TGCGCCAGCAGCGGGACAGGGGCAATTGGCTACACCTTC
NA | TRBJ2-5 | once | TRBV6-2/TRBV6-3 | CASSQTMVEPQYF | TGTGCCAGCAGTCAGACAATGGTAGAACCCCAGTACTTC
TRBD1 | TRBJ1-6 | NA | TRBV2 | CASSDLDRGSYNSPLHF | TGTGCCAGCAGTGATCTGGACAGGGGCTCCTATAATTCACCCCTCCACTTT
TRBD1 | TRBJ2-1 | NA | TRBV5-6 | CASSPGTGISYNEQFF | TGTGCCAGCAGCCCCGGGACAGGAATCTCCTACAATGAGCAGTTCTTC
NA | TRBJ1-1 | NA | TRBV7-8 | CASSLTEQNTEAFF | TGTGCCAGCAGCTTAACAGAACAGAACACTGAAGCTTTCTTT
TRBD1 | TRBJ1-4 | NA | TRBV7-9 | CASSSSSAGTGREKLFF | TGTGCCAGCAGCTCTAGTTCCGCCGGGACAGGGCGTGAAAAACTGTTTTTT
TRBD2 | TRBJ2-3 | NA | TRBV18 | CASSPGLAVTRTDTQYF | TGTGCCAGCTCACCAGGACTAGCGGTGACACGCACAGATACGCAGTATTTT
NA | TRBJ1-6 | NA | TRBV27 | CASSRIVGTGIGVNSPLHF | TGTGCCAGCAGTAGGATTGTAGGAACAGGTATAGGGGTTAATTCACCCCTCCACTTT
TRBD1 | TRBJ1-5 | NA | TRBV19 | CASSTRQGGNQPQHF | TGTGCCAGTAGTACGCGACAGGGAGGCAATCAGCCCCAGCATTTT
TRBD2 | TRBJ2-1 | few | TRBV28 | CASSFPTSGEVNEQFF | TGTGCCAGCAGTTTCCCAACTAGCGGGGAGGTTAATGAGCAGTTCTTC
NA | TRBJ2-5 | NA | TRBV5-1 | CASSPQTSKETQYF | TGCGCCAGCAGCCCCCAGACTAGTAAAGAGACCCAGTACTTC
NA | TRBJ2-7 | NA | TRBV7-2 | CASTAGQGSYEQYF | TGTGCCAGCACCGCCGGGCAGGGCTCCTACGAGCAGTACTTC
TRBD1 | TRBJ2-7 | few | TRBV5-6 | CASSFRQGAYEQYF | TGTGCCAGCAGCTTCCGGCAGGGGGCCTACGAGCAGTACTTC
NA | TRBJ2-5 | NA | TRBV15 | CATSRGGVETQYF | TGTGCCACCAGCAGAGGGGGGGTAGAGACCCAGTACTTC
NA | TRBJ1-6 | NA | TRBV11-2 | CASSTWTGRNSPLHF | TGTGCCAGCAGCACCTGGACGGGGAGGAATTCACCCCTCCACTTT
NA | TRBJ1-4 | once | TRBV28 | CASSRTQANEKLFF | TGTGCCAGCAGCCGTACACAGGCTAATGAAAAACTGTTTTTT
NA | TRBJ1-3 | NA | TRBV28 | CASSYTGTAGNTIYF | TGTGCCAGCAGTTACACCGGGACTGCTGGAAACACCATATATTTT
NA | TRBJ1-1 | few | TRBV5-1 | CASSLTETEAFF | TGCGCCAGCAGCTTGACAGAAACTGAAGCTTTCTTT
TRBD2 | TRBJ2-1 | NA | TRBV28 | CASTHRSGDEQFF | TGTGCCAGCACCCACCGTAGCGGGGATGAGCAGTTCTTC
NA | TRBJ1-1 | NA | TRBV5-1 | CASSLPRGSLNTEAFF | TGCGCCAGCAGCTTGCCAAGGGGGTCCTTGAACACTGAAGCTTTCTTT
TRBD1 | TRBJ2-2 | NA | TRBV15 | CATSRDEGFSGGRKTGELFF | TGTGCCACCAGCAGAGACGAAGGTTTTTCAGGGGGTCGGAAAACCGGGGAGCTGTTTTTT
TRBD1 | TRBJ2-1 | NA | TRBV6-1 | CASSGWTGPSYNEQFF | TGTGCCAGCAGTGGGTGGACAGGGCCATCCTACAATGAGCAGTTCTTC
TRBD1 | TRBJ2-5 | NA | TRBV5-1 | CASSPGTVDRETQYF | TGCGCCAGCAGCCCGGGGACAGTAGATAGGGAGACCCAGTACTTC
NA | TRBJ1-4 | NA | TRBV5-1 | CASSAGRTATNEKLFF | TGCGCCAGCAGCGCGGGACGTACCGCAACTAATGAAAAACTGTTTTTT
NA | TRBJ1-6 | once | TRBV5-1 | CASSPRSTGRDSPLHF | TGCGCCAGCAGCCCCCGAAGCACGGGTCGAGATTCACCCCTCCACTTT
NA | TRBJ1-6 | NA | TRBV5-1 | CASSLRGSSYNSPLHF | TGCGCCAGCAGCTTACGTGGGAGCTCCTATAATTCACCCCTCCACTTT
TRBD1 | TRBJ1-4 | NA | TRBV10-3 | CATSRGATNEKLFF | TGTGCCACCTCCAGGGGGGCAACTAATGAAAAACTGTTTTTT
TRBD1 | TRBJ1-2 | NA | TRBV6-6 | CASSYGSGGSDGYTF | TGTGCCAGCAGTTACGGGTCAGGGGGAAGCGATGGCTACACCTTC
TRBD2 | TRBJ2-2 | few | TRBV5-4 | CASSLSQRGRDTGELFF | TGTGCCAGCAGCTTGTCTCAGCGGGGGAGGGACACCGGGGAGCTGTTTTTT
NA | TRBJ1-3 | NA | TRBV2 | CASSEGGVSGNTIYF | TGTGCCAGCAGTGAAGGAGGTGTCTCTGGAAACACCATATATTTT
NA | TRBJ1-6 | once | TRBV21-1 | CASSIGVNSPLHF | TGTGCCAGCAGCATAGGAGTAAATTCACCCCTCCACTTT
NA | TRBJ1-1 | NA | TRBV11-3 | CASSLGNREAFF | TGTGCCAGCAGCTTAGGAAACAGAGAAGCTTTCTTT
NA | TRBJ1-5 | NA | TRBV19 | CASSIPGGDQPQHF | TGTGCCAGTAGTATACCAGGAGGGGATCAGCCCCAGCATTTT
NA | TRBJ1-5 | NA | TRBV5-1 | CASSPDNNQPQHF | TGCGCCAGCAGCCCAGACAACAATCAGCCCCAGCATTTT
TRBD2 | TRBJ2-2 | NA | TRBV7-8 | CASSLRAGWIGELFF | TGTGCCAGCAGTTTAAGAGCGGGGTGGATCGGGGAGCTGTTTTTT